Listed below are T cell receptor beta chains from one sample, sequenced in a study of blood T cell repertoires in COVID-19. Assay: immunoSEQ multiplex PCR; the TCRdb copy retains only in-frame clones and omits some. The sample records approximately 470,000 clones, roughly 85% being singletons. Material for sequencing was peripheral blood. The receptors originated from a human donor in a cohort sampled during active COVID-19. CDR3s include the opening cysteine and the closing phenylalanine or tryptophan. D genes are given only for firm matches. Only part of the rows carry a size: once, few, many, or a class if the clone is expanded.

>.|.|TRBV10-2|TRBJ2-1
TGCGCCAGCAGTGACCCCCGCAATGAGCAGTTCTTC
CASSDPRNEQFF
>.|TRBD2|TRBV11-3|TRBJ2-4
TGTGCCAGCAGCTTGGGGCGGGAGGGGGGCAAAAACATTCAGTACTTC
CASSLGREGGKNIQYF
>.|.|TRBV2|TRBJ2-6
TGTGCCAGCAGTCGTCAAAGGGAGAGGGGGGCCAACGTCCTGACTTTC
CASSRQRERGANVLTF
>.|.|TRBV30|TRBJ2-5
TGTGCCTGGAGTACAACCCAAGAGACCCAGTACTTC
CAWSTTQETQYF
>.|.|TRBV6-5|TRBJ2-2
TGTGCCAGCAGCCCGGGACTGGGCGGGGAGCTGTTTTTT
CASSPGLGGELFF
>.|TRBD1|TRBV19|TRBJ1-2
TGTGCCAGTAGTGAAACGGGGGACAGGACAAGTGGCTACACCTTC
CASSETGDRTSGYTF
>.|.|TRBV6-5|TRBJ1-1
TGTGCCAGCAGTCGCCACCGGGGTGAAGCTTTCTTT
CASSRHRGEAFF
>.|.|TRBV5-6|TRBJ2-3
TGTGCCAGCAGCTTACCCCAAAGCACCCCACCAGATACGCAGTATTTT
CASSLPQSTPPDTQYF
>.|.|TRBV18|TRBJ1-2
TGTGCCAGCTCACCAGACCAGGGCGACGGCTACACCTTC
CASSPDQGDGYTF
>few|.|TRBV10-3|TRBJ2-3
TGTGCCATCAGTGAGAAGAGCGGTACAGATACGCAGTATTTT
CAISEKSGTDTQYF
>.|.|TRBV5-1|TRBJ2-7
TGCGCCAGCAGTCCACGACAGGCCAGCTCCTACGAGCAGTACTTC
CASSPRQASSYEQYF
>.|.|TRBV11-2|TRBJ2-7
TGTGCCAGCAGCTCCGGGACATACTCCTACGAGCAGTACTTC
CASSSGTYSYEQYF
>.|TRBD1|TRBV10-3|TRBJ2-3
TGTGCCATCAGCCTAGGAGAGGGGGCTAGCACAGATACGCAGTATTTT
CAISLGEGASTDTQYF
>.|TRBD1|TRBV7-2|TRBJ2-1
TGTGCCAGCAGCTTAGCCAGACAGGGGGCGCGGAATGAGCAGTTCTTC
CASSLARQGARNEQFF
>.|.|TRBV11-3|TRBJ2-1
TGTGCCAGCAGCTTAGGGACAATCTCCTACAATGAGCAGTTCTTC
CASSLGTISYNEQFF
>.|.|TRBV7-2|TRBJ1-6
TGTGCCAGCAGCCGGGAATTTCTTGGAGGGCCCCGATATAATTCACCCCTCCACTTT
CASSREFLGGPRYNSPLHF
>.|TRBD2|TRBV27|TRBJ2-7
TGTGCCAGCAGTACACTAGCGGGCCCGACCTACGAGCAGTACTTC
CASSTLAGPTYEQYF
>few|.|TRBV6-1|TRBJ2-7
TGTGCCAGCAGTGAAGACACCCCAGGGCCCCCCTACGAGCAGTACTTC
CASSEDTPGPPYEQYF
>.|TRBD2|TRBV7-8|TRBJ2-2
TGTGCCAGCAGTTTGAATCCGGGACTAGGATCCAGGGAGCTGTTTTTT
CASSLNPGLGSRELFF
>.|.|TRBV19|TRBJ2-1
TGTGCCAGTAGTATTGGGGGCCATGAGCAGTTCTTC
CASSIGGHEQFF
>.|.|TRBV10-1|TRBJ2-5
TGCGCCAGCAGTGAGGAGGGTGGAGAGACCCAGTACTTC
CASSEEGGETQYF
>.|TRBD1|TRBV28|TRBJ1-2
TGTGCCAGCACCCTGGACAGGCTATTCTATGGCTACACCTTC
CASTLDRLFYGYTF
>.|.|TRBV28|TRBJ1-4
TGTGCCAGCAGTCTGAATGAAAAACTGTTTTTT
CASSLNEKLFF
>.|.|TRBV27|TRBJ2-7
TGTGCCAGCAGTTTAGGTGGGGCAGGAGCCCCCCAGCAGTACTTC
CASSLGGAGAPQQYF
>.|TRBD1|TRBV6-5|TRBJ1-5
TGTGCCAGCAGCACTATGGACAGGGTTGAACAGCCCCAGCATTTT
CASSTMDRVEQPQHF
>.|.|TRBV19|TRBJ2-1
TGTGCCAGTACCCCAGGAGGCCAACCTCCCTACAATGAGCAGTTCTTC
CASTPGGQPPYNEQFF
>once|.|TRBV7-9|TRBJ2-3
TGTGCCAGCAGCTTTATAGGAGGGTCAGATACGCAGTATTTT
CASSFIGGSDTQYF
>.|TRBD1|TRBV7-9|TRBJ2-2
TGTGCCAGCAGCTTAGCAGGGGGCTGGAACACCGGGGAGCTGTTTTTT
CASSLAGGWNTGELFF
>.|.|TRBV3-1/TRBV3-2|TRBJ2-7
TGTGCCAGCAGCCAAGATCCGTATTCTTACGAGCAGTACTTC
CASSQDPYSYEQYF
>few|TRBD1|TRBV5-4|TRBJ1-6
TGTGCCAGCAGCTTAGGCGGGACAGGGAGATCACCCCTCCACTTT
CASSLGGTGRSPLHF
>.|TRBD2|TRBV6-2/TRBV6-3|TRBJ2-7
TGTGCCAGCACCCCAAGGACTAGCGGGAGAATTAAGGACGAGCAGTACTTC
CASTPRTSGRIKDEQYF
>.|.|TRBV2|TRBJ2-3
TGTGCCAGCAGTGAAGTGCCTAGCGTTAGCACAGATACGCAGTATTTT
CASSEVPSVSTDTQYF
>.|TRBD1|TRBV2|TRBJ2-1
TGTGCCAGCAGCCTCGGACAGGGGGCTGGGAATGAGCAGTTCTTC
CASSLGQGAGNEQFF